The 29 T cell receptor beta chains below were found in one sample sequenced in a study of T cell repertoires in cytomegalovirus infection. MiXCR, run by TCRdb on the reads, gives a single entry per CDR3 protein. The profile covers a few hundred thousand distinct CDR3 sequences, with around a third appearing a single time and around an eighth taken by the ten largest. Their cognate antigens are unknown. Sample: cultured PBMCs, taken from culture after CMV antigen stimulation. Receptors were obtained from a human donor in good health (CMV status not recorded). Some clones in this sample may be carry-over from other donors' samples.

This chain connects TRBV20-1 to TRBJ2-1; D not resolved. This CDR3 region has 12 residues. V was shortened by 0 bases and J by 5 bases, with 5 bases between the two germline ends. CDR1 and CDR2 from the germline V gene are DFQATT and SNEGSKA (reference sequence). The CDR3 DNA reads TGCAGTGCTAGAGATACGGACAATGAGCAGTTCTTC. This translates into CSARDTDNEQFF.

The table lists this clonotype with a few counts. The CDR3 sequence: CASSLSVFQETQYF. CDR3 nucleotide sequence: TGTGCCAGCAGCTTATCCGTATTCCAAGAGACCCAGTACTTC. The J gene is TRBJ2-5, the V gene TRBV7-6; no clear D. V lost 2 bases to trimming and J lost 1 base, with 8 bases between them. Germline V gene lookup returns CDR1 SGHVS and CDR2 FNYEAQ. CDR3 length: 14 residues.

The rearrangement uses TRBV11-2 and TRBJ2-1; 12 positions match TRBD1. The germline CDR1 and CDR2 sequences are SGHAT and FQNNGV. V gave up 5 bases and J gave up 9 bases; unmatched junction bases: 5. The CDR3 is 14 residues long. CDR3 bases: TGTGCCAGCAGCCCAGGGACAGGGGGCGGTGAGCAGTTCTTC. Amino acids: CASSPGTGGGEQFF.

A few counts support this clonotype. V usage is TRBV9 and J usage is TRBJ2-5; no firm D call. The germline CDR1 and CDR2 sequences are SGDLS and YYNGEE. Deletions cut 0 bases from V and 2 bases from J, with 17 bases between. The length of the CDR3 is 17 residues. CDR3 sequence: CASSVEAGAAIQETQYF. The DNA for the CDR3 is TGTGCCAGCAGCGTAGAAGCTGGTGCGGCCATTCAAGAGACCCAGTACTTC.

This clonotype has only a few counts. The chain joins TRBV9 to TRBJ2-1, with 7 bases identical to TRBD1. Per the germline V gene, CDR1 is SGDLS and CDR2 is YYNGEE. This CDR3 spans 16 amino acids. Trimming took 4 bases from V and 1 from J; bases not matched to a gene: 8. CDR3 coding DNA: TGTGCCAGCAGCACCAGACAGGGTCAATCCTACAATGAGCAGTTCTTC. It is translated as CASSTRQGQSYNEQFF.

This rearrangement joins TRBV7-2 to TRBJ1-2; TRBD1 matches at 8 bases. Looked up from germline, CDR1 is SGHTA and CDR2 is FQGNSA. With V trimmed by 5 bases and J by 8 bases, 10 bases remained unmatched. The CDR3 sequence is 14 residues long. This chain's CDR3 is CASSTGQGGWGYTF. CDR3 in DNA: TGTGCCAGCAGCACAGGACAGGGCGGGTGGGGCTACACCTTC.

V usage is TRBV30 and J usage is TRBJ1-6; possible D gene TRBD1, 6 bases. The V gene lost 1 base and the J gene lost 9 bases, with 10 bases spanning the gap. CDR1 is GTSNPN, CDR2 SVGIG, per germline (reference sequence). The CDR3 has 13 amino acids. The CDR3 region has the DNA TGTGCCTGGAGTGACGACAGGAGTTCACCCCTCCACTTT. It yields the protein CAWSDDRSSPLHF.

The chain is built from TRBV7-2 and TRBJ2-3, with D maybe TRBD2 (5 bases). The V gene's germline CDR1 is SGHTA and CDR2 FQGNSA. The CDR3 loop spans 17 amino acids. V lost 1 base to trimming and J lost 1 base, with 15 bases between them. The CDR3 DNA sequence: TGTGCCAGCAGCTTAGTTGAGGGAGTAGGAGGCACAGATACGCAGTATTTT. This codes for CASSLVEGVGGTDTQYF.

The V call is TRBV15, the J call TRBJ1-1; the D gene is possibly TRBD1 (6 bases). Trimming pared 6 bases from V and 0 bases from J, leaving 14 bases between. Germline V gene data show CDR1 as LNHNV and CDR2 as YYDKDF (reference sequence). This CDR3 region has 15 residues. CDR3 DNA: TGTGCCACCAGAAGAACCCGGGACATGAACACTGAAGCTTTCTTT. Translating gives CATRRTRDMNTEAFF.

This clonotype was recorded a few times. V gene TRBV6-5 combines with J gene TRBJ1-2, with a weak D call TRBD1 (5 bases). V lost 7 bases, J lost 2 bases, and 17 bases lay in between. Germline CDR1 is MNHEY and CDR2 is SVGAGI. The CDR3 has 15 amino acids. CDR3 nucleotides: TGTGCCAGCACCCCGATAGGCGAGGGGAACTATGGCTACACCTTC. Encoded protein: CASTPIGEGNYGYTF.

This clonotype was found once. This may come from a read error, since a much larger clone is one base off. V gene TRBV7-8 combines with J gene TRBJ1-1; a weak D match, TRBD1 (6 bases). Germline V gives CDR1 SGHVS, CDR2 FQNEAQ. This CDR3 has 14 amino acids. The CDR3 DNA sequence: TGTGCCAACAGCTTACGGGGGGCGAGGACTGAAGCTTTCTTT. Protein sequence: CANSLRGARTEAFF.

This clonotype was found once. The V call is TRBV23-1, the J call TRBJ2-3; D gene ambiguous. TRBV23-1 is known as an ORF, though its function is uncertain. Deletions cut 0 bases from V and 8 bases from J, with 3 bases between. The CDR3 loop spans 11 amino acids. The CDR3 here is CASSQSATQYF. The CDR3 nucleotides are TGCGCCAGCAGTCAATCCGCTACGCAGTATTTT.

This chain joins TRBV7-2 and TRBJ1-1; D gene unclear. Germline-derived CDR1 and CDR2 are SGHTA and FQGNSA. Trimming took off 1 base at V and 7 bases at J, with 13 bases between the two ends. This CDR3 has 14 residues. The CDR3 DNA reads as TGTGCCAGCAGCTTAGTACCCTCATCGGTTGAAGCTTTCTTT. Translated: CASSLVPSSVEAFF.

The V gene is TRBV7-8, the J gene TRBJ2-2; D uncertain. The CDR3 is 15 amino acids. Germline V gives CDR1 SGHVS, CDR2 FQNEAQ. Trimming took off 4 bases at V and 5 bases at J, with 14 bases between the two ends. The CDR3 protein is CASSSWGRATGELFF. DNA of the CDR3: TGTGCCAGCAGCTCATGGGGTAGGGCGACCGGGGAGCTGTTTTTT.

V gene TRBV2 combines with J gene TRBJ2-2, with D perhaps matching TRBD1 (6 bases). CDR1 is SNHLY and CDR2 is FYNNEI in the germline V gene. CDR3 length: 14 amino acids. V lost 4 bases to trimming and J lost 4 bases, with 10 bases between them. This chain's CDR3 is CASSGTAATGELFF. CDR3 DNA sequence: TGTGCCAGCAGTGGGACAGCAGCCACCGGGGAGCTGTTTTTT.

This chain joins TRBV4-3 and TRBJ1-4, with a weak D call TRBD1 (5 bases). Germline-derived CDR1 and CDR2 are LGHNA and YSLEER. Trimming removed 0 bases at V and 7 bases at J, with 12 bases between. The CDR3 loop spans 15 amino acids. The DNA of the CDR3 is TGCGCCAGCAGCCAAGATCCAGGGACGAGTGAAAAACTGTTTTTT. Amino acid sequence: CASSQDPGTSEKLFF.

This clonotype has only a few counts. The chain recombines TRBV7-2 with TRBJ2-3; D is perhaps TRBD2 (5 bases). This CDR3 is built from 14 residues. CDR1 and CDR2 from the germline V gene are SGHTA and FQGNSA. V was cut by 1 base and J by 4 bases, with 9 bases left in between. The CDR3 DNA reads TGTGCCAGCAGCTTAGTCCTGGGAGCAGATACGCAGTATTTT. This sequence encodes CASSLVLGADTQYF.

The rearrangement uses TRBV25-1 and TRBJ1-3; D perhaps matches TRBD1 (5 bases). The CDR3 length is 13 residues. The germline V gene encodes CDR1 MGHDK and CDR2 SYGVNS. V gave up 5 bases and J gave up 4 bases, with 9 bases separating them. The CDR3 is CASSMQGGNTIYF. CDR3 bases: TGTGCCAGCAGTATGCAGGGAGGAAACACCATATATTTT. The whole variable domain, remainder taken from reference TRBV25-1 and TRBJ1-3, is EADIYQTPRYLVIGTGKKITLECSQTMGHDKMYWYQQDPGMELHLIHYSYGVNSTEKGDLSSESTVSRIRTEHFPLTLESARPSHTSQYLCASSMQGGNTIYFGEGSWLTVV.

This chain joins TRBV28 and TRBJ2-7, with TRBD1 as a possible D gene (5 bases). This CDR3 comprises 13 residues. Germline values: CDR1 MDHEN, CDR2 SYDVKM. The ends were cut back, 5 bases at V and 2 bases at J, with 10 bases in the middle. The CDR3 sequence is CASSVTATYEQYF. The CDR3 region has the DNA TGTGCCAGCAGTGTGACAGCCACCTACGAGCAGTACTTC. Based on the CDR3 plus reference TRBV28 and TRBJ2-7, the full variable domain is DVKVTQSSRYLVKRTGEKVFLECVQDMDHENMFWYRQDPGLGLRLIYFSYDVKMKEKGDIPEGYSVSREKKERFSLILESASTNQTSMYLCASSVTATYEQYFGPGTRLTVT.

The chain is built from TRBV12-3 or TRBV12-4 and TRBJ2-2; D possibly corresponds to TRBD1 (5 bases). Trimming cost V 5 bases and J 1 base, with 17 bases left between them. The CDR3 contains 17 residues. CDR3 amino acids: CASSPPPPGKNTGELFF. CDR3 nucleotide sequence: TGTGCCAGCAGTCCCCCCCCCCCAGGGAAGAACACCGGGGAGCTGTTTTTT.

The table lists this clonotype with many counts. The CDR3 is CASSPAPRGVVRTGELFF. The DNA of the CDR3 is TGTGCCAGCAGCCCAGCACCTCGTGGGGTAGTCAGGACCGGGGAGCTGTTTTTT. The V gene is TRBV7-2, the J gene TRBJ2-2; unclear D gene. CDR3 length: 18 residues. The germline CDR1 and CDR2 sequences are SGHTA and FQGNSA. The V end was cut by 5 bases, the J end by 5 bases, with 24 bases between.

This clonotype was seen repeatedly, ten times or more. The chain has TRBV9 and TRBJ2-3; D is uncertain. The CDR3 consists of 14 residues. V lost 4 bases, J lost 1 base, and 10 bases lay in between. The germline V gene has CDR1 SGDLS and CDR2 YYNGEE. The CDR3 loop reads CASSTGSRTDTQYF. The CDR3 DNA reads TGTGCCAGCAGCACGGGCAGCCGCACAGATACGCAGTATTTT.

The chain links TRBV19 to TRBJ2-3; TRBD1 aligns across 9 bases. The CDR3 runs to 14 residues. Germline V CDR1 and CDR2: LNHDA, SQIVND (reference sequence). The junction had 4 bases not matched to a gene; V was cut back by 6 bases and J by 3 bases. The CDR3 DNA is TGTGCCAGTAGGGACAGGGGTGGGACAGATACGCAGTATTTT. Residues: CASRDRGGTDTQYF. Combining the CDR3 with reference TRBV19 and TRBJ2-3 gives the whole variable domain DGGITQSPKYLFRKEGQNVTLSCEQNLNHDAMYWYRQDPGQGLRLIYYSQIVNDFQKGDIAEGYSVSREKKESFPLTVTSAQKNPTAFYLCASRDRGGTDTQYFGPGTRLTVL.

This clonotype appeared a few times. With a much larger clone just one base away, this may be a read error. The chain combines TRBV27 with TRBJ2-7; the D is unclear. Germline CDR1 and CDR2: MNHEY and SMNVEV (reference sequence). The length of the CDR3 is 12 residues. Trimming cost V 3 bases and J 9 bases, with 12 bases left between them. The CDR3 sequence: CASSLFGTGQYF. Here the CDR3 DNA reads TGTGCCAGCAGTTTGTTCGGAACCGGGCAGTACTTC.

This clonotype has ten or more counts. The chain recombines TRBV7-2 with TRBJ2-3; D not resolved. V was clipped by 0 bases and J by 6 bases, with 13 bases between them. The CDR3 contains 15 residues. Germline V CDR1 and CDR2: SGHTA, FQGNSA. Here the CDR3 reads CASSLAPPPTDTQYF. The CDR3 DNA reads as TGTGCCAGCAGCTTAGCCCCGCCTCCGACGGATACGCAGTATTTT.

The V gene is TRBV4-2, the J gene TRBJ2-3; D not resolved. Germline lookup yields CDR1 LGHNA and CDR2 YNFKEQ. CDR3 size: 16 residues. V shed 0 bases and J shed 4 bases, with 14 bases lying between them. CDR3 residues: CASSQEFSRVADTQYF. The CDR3 coding sequence is TGTGCCAGCAGCCAAGAATTCTCTCGAGTGGCAGATACGCAGTATTTT.

The sample holds a few counts of this clonotype. The chain uses TRBV7-8 and TRBJ2-1; 14 bases match TRBD2. Germline CDR1 SGHVS, CDR2 FQNEAQ. Trimming took 3 bases from V and 5 from J; bases not matched to a gene: 6. CDR3 length equals 17 residues. CDR3 sequence: CASSFRTSGRTHNEQFF. CDR3 DNA sequence: TGTGCCAGCAGCTTCCGGACTAGCGGGAGGACCCACAATGAGCAGTTCTTC.

The rearrangement uses TRBV7-2 and TRBJ1-5; D ambiguous. Germline lookup yields CDR1 SGHTA and CDR2 FQGNSA. The CDR3 length is 15 residues. V dropped 5 bases and J dropped 7 bases, with 18 bases sitting between them. For the CDR3, the DNA is TGTGCCAGCAGCCCAGCCCCAGGTACCGACCAGCCCCAGCATTTT. It codes for CASSPAPGTDQPQHF.

The chain carries TRBV14 and TRBJ2-6, with D unclear. Germline-derived CDR1 and CDR2 are SGHDN and FVKESK. With 7 bases removed from V and 2 bases from J, the gap between germline ends came to 6 bases. This CDR3 region has 13 residues. For the CDR3, the DNA is TGTGCCAGCAAGGACCCTGGGGCCAACGTCCTGACTTTC. This sequence encodes CASKDPGANVLTF.